The following is a T cell receptor (beta chain) sequence with its context. What it binds is not known. This sample stems from a study of T cell responses to AZD1222 COVID-19 vaccine. General study points: Among the donors, most were white British and more were female, and clonal diversity was possibly underestimated. Elevations in Spike-specific TCR breadth and depth followed administration of two AZD1222 doses.

Profiled with immunoSEQ multiplex PCR; TCRdb holds only in-frame clones, not every one. The sample lists 90,000 to 150,000 clones; 70% to 90% were seen once. The CDR3 runs 14 residues. The germline CDR1 and CDR2 sequences are MDHEN and SYDVKM. V lost 3 bases to trimming and J lost 9 bases, with 18 bases between them. The V gene is TRBV28, the J gene TRBJ2-7; D might be TRBD1 or TRBD2, each matching 5 bases. Here the sequenced sample was peripheral blood, taken on day 0 of AZD1222 vaccination. This receptor was identified in an adult in good health. In nucleotides, the CDR3 is TGTGCCAGCAGTTTGCCCTCGGGGCAGGGCTGGCAGTACTTC. This encodes CASSLPSGQGWQYF.